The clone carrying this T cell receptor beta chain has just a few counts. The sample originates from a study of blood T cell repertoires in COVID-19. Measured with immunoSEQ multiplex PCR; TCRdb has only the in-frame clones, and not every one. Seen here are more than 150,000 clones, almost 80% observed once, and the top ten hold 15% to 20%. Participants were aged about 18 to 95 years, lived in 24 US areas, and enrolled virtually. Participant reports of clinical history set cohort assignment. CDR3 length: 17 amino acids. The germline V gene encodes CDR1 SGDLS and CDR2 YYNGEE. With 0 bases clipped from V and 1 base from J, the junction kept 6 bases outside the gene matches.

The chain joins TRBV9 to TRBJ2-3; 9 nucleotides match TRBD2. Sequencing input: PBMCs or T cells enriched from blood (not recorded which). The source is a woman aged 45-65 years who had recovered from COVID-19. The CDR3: CASSVAPAGGGTDTQYF. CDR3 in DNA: TGTGCCAGCAGCGTAGCCCCAGCGGGAGGCGGCACAGATACGCAGTATTTT.